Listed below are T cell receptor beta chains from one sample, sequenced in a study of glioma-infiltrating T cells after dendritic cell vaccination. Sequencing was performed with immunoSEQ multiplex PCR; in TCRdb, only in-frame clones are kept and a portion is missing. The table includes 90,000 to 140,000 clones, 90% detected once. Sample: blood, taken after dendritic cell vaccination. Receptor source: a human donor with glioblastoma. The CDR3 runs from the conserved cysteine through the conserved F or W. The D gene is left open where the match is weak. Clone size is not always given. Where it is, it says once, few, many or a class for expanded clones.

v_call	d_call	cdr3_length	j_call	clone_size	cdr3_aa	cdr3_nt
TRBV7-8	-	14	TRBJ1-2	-	CASSLAEVGSGYTF	TGTGCCAGCAGCTTAGCGGAGGTGGGGTCTGGCTACACCTTC
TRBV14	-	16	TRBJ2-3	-	CASSQEGTGNTDTQYF	TGTGCCAGCAGCCAAGAAGGTACAGGAAACACAGATACGCAGTATTTT
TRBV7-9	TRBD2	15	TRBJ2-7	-	CASSPPGLAGGGQYF	TGTGCCAGCAGCCCCCCGGGACTAGCGGGGGGTGGGCAGTACTTC
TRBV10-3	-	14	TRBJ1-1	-	CAITQQESNTEAFF	TGTGCCATCACACAACAGGAGTCGAACACTGAAGCTTTCTTT
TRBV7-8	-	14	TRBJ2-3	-	CASSPGLSTDTQYF	TGTGCCAGCAGTCCGGGACTGAGCACAGATACGCAGTATTTT
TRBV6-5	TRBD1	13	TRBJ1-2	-	CASTRDRDGGYTF	TGTGCCAGCACCCGGGACAGGGACGGGGGCTACACCTTC
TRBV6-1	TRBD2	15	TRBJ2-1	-	CASSDLAVSYNEQFF	TGTGCCAGCAGTGATCTAGCGGTCTCCTACAATGAGCAGTTCTTC
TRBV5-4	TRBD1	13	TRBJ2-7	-	CASSVRQGNEQYF	TGTGCCAGCAGTGTCCGACAGGGGAACGAGCAGTACTTC
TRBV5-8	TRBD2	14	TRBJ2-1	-	CASSSGGTYNEQFF	TGTGCCAGCAGTTCGGGGGGGACCTACAATGAGCAGTTCTTC
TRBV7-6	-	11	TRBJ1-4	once	CASSFQEKLFF	TGTGCCAGCAGCTTTCAAGAAAAACTGTTTTTT
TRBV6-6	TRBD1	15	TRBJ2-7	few	CASSYPSGGEDEQYF	TGTGCCAGCAGTTACCCTTCAGGGGGAGAGGACGAGCAGTACTTC
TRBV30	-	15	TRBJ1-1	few	CAWSRGNMVWTEAFF	TGTGCCTGGAGTCGGGGGAACATGGTTTGGACTGAAGCTTTCTTT
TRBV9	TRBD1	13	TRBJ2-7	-	CASSATGGNEQYF	TGTGCCAGCAGCGCCACAGGGGGCAACGAGCAGTACTTC
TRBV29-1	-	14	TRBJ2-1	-	CSAKLGSLYNEQFF	TGCAGCGCCAAACTCGGGAGCCTCTACAATGAGCAGTTCTTC
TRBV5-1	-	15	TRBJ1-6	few	CASSSEGHNNSPLHF	TGCGCCAGCAGCTCCGAGGGACATAATAATTCACCCCTCCACTTT
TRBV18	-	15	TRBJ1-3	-	CASSPSESSGNTIYF	TGTGCCAGCTCGCCCAGTGAAAGCTCTGGAAACACCATATATTTT
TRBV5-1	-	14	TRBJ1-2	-	CASSLGGVDYGYTF	TGCGCCAGCAGCTTGGGGGGGGTCGACTATGGCTACACCTTC
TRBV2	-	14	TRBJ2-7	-	CASSEWYLTHEQYF	TGTGCCAGCAGTGAGTGGTACCTAACCCACGAGCAGTACTTC
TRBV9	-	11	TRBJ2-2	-	CATGDTGELFF	TGTGCCACCGGAGACACCGGGGAGCTGTTTTTT
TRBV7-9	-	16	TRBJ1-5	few	CASSLGIGTANQPQHF	TGTGCCAGCAGCTTAGGTATTGGAACAGCCAATCAGCCCCAGCATTTT
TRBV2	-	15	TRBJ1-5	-	CASSEVSGRGQPQHF	TGTGCCAGCAGTGAAGTGTCTGGACGGGGTCAGCCCCAGCATTTT
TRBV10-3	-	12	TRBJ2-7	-	CAISEASTAQYF	TGTGCCATCAGTGAGGCATCTACCGCGCAGTACTTC
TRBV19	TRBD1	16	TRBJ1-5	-	CASTKDRAYSNQPQHF	TGTGCCAGTACCAAGGACAGGGCCTATAGCAATCAGCCCCAGCATTTT
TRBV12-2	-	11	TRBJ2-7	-	CASPARHEQYF	TGTGCAAGTCCCGCCCGACACGAGCAGTACTTC
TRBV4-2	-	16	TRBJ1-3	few	CASSQELTGGGNTIYF	TGTGCCAGCAGCCAAGAACTTACCGGGGGTGGAAACACCATATATTTT
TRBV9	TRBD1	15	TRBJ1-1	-	CASSPRQGSNTEAFF	TGTGCCAGCAGCCCCCGACAGGGGAGCAACACTGAAGCTTTCTTT
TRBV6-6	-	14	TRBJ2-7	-	CASSSDSFSYEQYF	TGTGCCAGCAGTTCGGACAGCTTCTCCTACGAGCAGTACTTC
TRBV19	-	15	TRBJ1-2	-	CASSIRLGRRYGYTF	TGTGCCAGTAGTATTCGGTTGGGCCGGCGCTATGGCTACACCTTC
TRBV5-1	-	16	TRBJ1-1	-	CASSLDGAGAQTEAFF	TGCGCCAGCAGCTTGGACGGGGCAGGGGCGCAAACTGAAGCTTTCTTT
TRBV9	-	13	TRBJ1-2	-	CASSRPGDYGYTF	TGTGCCAGCAGCAGGCCAGGGGACTATGGCTACACCTTC
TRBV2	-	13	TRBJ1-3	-	CASSELRADTIYF	TGTGCCAGCAGTGAATTGAGGGCGGACACCATATATTTT
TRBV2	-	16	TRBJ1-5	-	CASRGRDFKVDQPQHF	TGTGCCAGCAGGGGGAGGGACTTCAAGGTCGATCAGCCCCAGCATTTT
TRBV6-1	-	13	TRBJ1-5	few	CATTRGLNQPQHF	TGTGCCACCACACGGGGACTCAATCAGCCCCAGCATTTT
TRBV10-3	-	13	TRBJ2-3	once	CAISQGSTDTQYF	TGTGCCATCAGTCAGGGAAGCACAGATACGCAGTATTTT
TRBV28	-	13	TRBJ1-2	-	CASSTRGIRGYTF	TGTGCCAGCAGTACAAGAGGGATCCGGGGCTACACCTTC
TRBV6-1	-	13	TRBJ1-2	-	CASSEESIYGYTF	TGTGCCAGCAGTGAAGAGAGTATCTATGGCTACACCTTC
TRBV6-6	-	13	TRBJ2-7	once	CASSPPSSYEQYF	TGTGCCAGCAGTCCACCCAGCTCCTACGAGCAGTACTTC
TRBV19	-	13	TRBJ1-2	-	CASESRVGYGYTF	TGTGCCAGTGAATCCAGGGTGGGCTATGGCTACACCTTC
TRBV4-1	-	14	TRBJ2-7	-	CASSHRGLSGEQYF	TGCGCCAGCAGCCACAGGGGATTAAGTGGTGAGCAGTACTTC